This T cell receptor (beta chain) stems from a study of shared clonotypes between healthy human individuals. The naive CD8 fraction comprised CD45RO-negative cells positively selected for CCR7 and excluded terminally differentiated effector memory CD45RA+ cells. The data were produced by immunoSEQ multiplex PCR, yet TCRdb's version contains in-frame clones alone and is incomplete. This sample carries nearly 2 million clones, approximately 95% of them seen once, and the ten largest clones take 1.2%. With 3 bases removed from V and 5 bases from J, the gap between germline ends came to 8 bases. The CDR3 spans 12 residues. Germline lookup yields CDR1 SEHNR and CDR2 FQNEAQ (reference sequence). Points on this clone: In the same sample, other DNA sequences code for this CDR3.

The chain recombines TRBV7-9 with TRBJ2-7; D perhaps matches TRBD1 (5 bases). Sample: naive CD8+ T cells sorted from blood. This TCR was recovered from a young man in good health. In DNA form, the CDR3 reads TGTGCCAGCAGCTTTGACAGCCACGAGCAGTACTTC. Amino acid sequence: CASSFDSHEQYF.